These 4 T cell receptor beta chains originate from one sample sequenced in a study of T cell repertoires in cytomegalovirus infection. TCRdb recomputed calls from the reads with MiXCR, one row per CDR3 protein. The sample records 250,000 or so distinct CDR3 sequences, about 15% being singletons. The sequenced material came from CD8+ T cells from PBMCs. These receptors were obtained from a human donor in good health (CMV status not recorded). Some clones in this sample may be carry-over from other donors' samples.

This clonotype was seen only once. This rearrangement joins TRBV6-5 to TRBJ1-2; D is uncertain. Germline V CDR1 and CDR2: MNHEY, SVGAGI. The CDR3 is 15 residues long. V lost 6 bases, J lost 4 bases, and 18 bases lay in between. The CDR3 spells CASSLAREGTYGYTF. The CDR3 DNA reads as TGTGCCAGCAGCCTCGCCCGGGAGGGTACCTATGGCTACACCTTC.

The V and J genes are TRBV12-5 and TRBJ2-1; tentative D call: TRBD2 (6 bases). The CDR3 extends over 16 amino acids. The germline CDR1 and CDR2 sequences are LGHNT and FRNRAP. V was clipped by 2 bases and J by 5 bases, with 16 bases between them. For the CDR3, the DNA is TGTGCTAGTGGTTTGCACATGAGTGGGACTCACAATGAGCAGTTCTTC. This translates into CASGLHMSGTHNEQFF.

This rearrangement joins TRBV29-1 to TRBJ2-2; no firm D call. Germline V gene data show CDR1 as SQVTM and CDR2 as ANQGSEA. V was cut by 6 bases and J by 5 bases, with 16 bases left in between. The CDR3 totals 14 residues. Here the CDR3 DNA reads TGCAGCGTGGGTGGGATAGCCGGTACCGGGGAGCTGTTTTTT. It is translated as CSVGGIAGTGELFF.

Of note for this clonotype: Without the conserved terminal phenylalanine or tryptophan, this CDR3 likely stems from a read error. J is TRBJ1-1 and V is TRBV27; D gene unclear. Germline CDR1 is MNHEY and CDR2 is SMNVEV (reference sequence). Trimming shortened V by 2 bases and J by 1 base, and 11 bases separated the two germline ends. This CDR3 has 15 amino acids. In nucleotides, the CDR3 is TGTGCCAGCAGTTTAGGCCCCCACCCGAACACTGAAGCTTTCTCT. Its protein is CASSLGPHPNTEAFS.